The entry below describes one TCR beta chain. This clonotype was detected a few times. Its antigen target is currently unknown. Base qualities were left out, and no much larger clone turns up one base away. This sample stems from a study of response to subunit inactivated influenza vaccine (dated by TCRdb to about 2018). Concerning the study at large: Deep quantitative profiling of the T cell receptor repertoire was used in the study to follow responses to a trivalent subunit inactivated influenza vaccine. Beyond this particular receptor, the publication reports: The authors suggested that each seasonal influenza vaccination may recruit only a limited number of new T cells.

The protocol used for the library was RT-PCR. The sequencing machine was an Illumina HiSeq 2500. TCRdb took the public reads, trimmed them with fastp at Q25, ran MiXCR for clone calling and kept in-frame beta chains. Every distinct CDR3 protein forms one entry, paired with its most common genes and DNA. This sample gives approximately 500,000 distinct CDR3 sequences in total; around 15% of them show up just once. Jointly, the top ten make up over 8.5% of the sample. CDR1 is given as SGHAT and CDR2 as FQNNGV, both from the germline V gene. Its CDR3 holds 15 amino acids, cysteine through phenylalanine. Just the 45-base CDR3 DNA is kept, in frame starting at base 1. V is clipped by 6 bases and J by 1 base, and the sequence between their germline boundaries is 16 bases long.

The chain employs TRBV11-2 and TRBJ2-7, with TRBD2 perhaps the D gene, on 5 matching bases. The source of this sequence is a man aged 45-65 years who received an inactivated influenza vaccine. Donor details come from another sample of the same person, matched by shared clones. The material was PBMCs from blood, obtained about 12 days after vaccination. The nucleotides read TGTGCCAGCAGGCCACCGGGGATTCTGTCCTACGAGCAGTACTTC. The resulting protein is CASRPPGILSYEQYF.